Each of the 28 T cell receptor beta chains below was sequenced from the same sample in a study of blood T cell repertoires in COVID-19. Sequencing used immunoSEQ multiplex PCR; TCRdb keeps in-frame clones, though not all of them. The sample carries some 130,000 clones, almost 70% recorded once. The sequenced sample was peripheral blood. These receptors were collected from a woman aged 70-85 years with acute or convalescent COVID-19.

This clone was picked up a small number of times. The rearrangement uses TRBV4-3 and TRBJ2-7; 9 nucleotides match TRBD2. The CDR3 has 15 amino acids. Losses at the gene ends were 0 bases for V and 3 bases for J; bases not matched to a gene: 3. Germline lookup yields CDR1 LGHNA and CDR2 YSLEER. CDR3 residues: CASSQEPSGVYEQYF. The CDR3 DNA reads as TGCGCCAGCAGCCAAGAACCTAGCGGGGTCTACGAGCAGTACTTC.

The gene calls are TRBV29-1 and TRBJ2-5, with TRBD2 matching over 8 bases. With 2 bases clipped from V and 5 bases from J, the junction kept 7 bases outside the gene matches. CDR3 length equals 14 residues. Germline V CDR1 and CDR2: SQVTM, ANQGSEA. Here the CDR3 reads CSVESERELETQYF. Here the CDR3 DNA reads TGCAGCGTTGAAAGTGAGCGGGAGTTGGAGACCCAGTACTTC. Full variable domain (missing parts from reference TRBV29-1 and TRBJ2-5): SAVISQKPSRDICQRGTSLTIQCQVDSQVTMMFWYRQQPGQSLTLIATANQGSEATYESGFVIDKFPISRPNLTFSTLTVSNMSPEDSSIYLCSVESERELETQYFGPGTRLLVL.

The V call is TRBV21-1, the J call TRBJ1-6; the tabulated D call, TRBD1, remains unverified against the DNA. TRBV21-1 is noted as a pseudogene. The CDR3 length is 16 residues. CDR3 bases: TGTGCCAGCAGCAAAGCCTGGACAGGGGATAATTCACCCCTCCACTTT. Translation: CASSKAWTGDNSPLHF.

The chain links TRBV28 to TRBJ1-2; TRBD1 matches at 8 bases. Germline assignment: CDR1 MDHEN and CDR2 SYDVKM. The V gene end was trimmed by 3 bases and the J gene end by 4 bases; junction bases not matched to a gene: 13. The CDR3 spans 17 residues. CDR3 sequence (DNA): TGTGCCAGCAGTTTCCCGCTGACAGGGGTAACCTTCTATGGCTACACCTTC. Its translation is CASSFPLTGVTFYGYTF.

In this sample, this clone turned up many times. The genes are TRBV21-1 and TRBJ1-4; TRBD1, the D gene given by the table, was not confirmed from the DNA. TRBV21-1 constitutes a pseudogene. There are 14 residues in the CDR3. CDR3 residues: CASSKGQGAEKLFF. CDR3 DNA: TGTGCCAGCAGCAAAGGACAGGGTGCTGAAAAACTGTTTTTT.

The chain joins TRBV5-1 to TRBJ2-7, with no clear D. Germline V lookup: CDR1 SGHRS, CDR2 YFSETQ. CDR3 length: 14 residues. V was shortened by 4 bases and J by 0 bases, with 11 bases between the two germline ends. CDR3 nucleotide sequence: TGCGCCAGCAGCCCCCTTGGGCACTCCTACGAGCAGTACTTC. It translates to CASSPLGHSYEQYF.

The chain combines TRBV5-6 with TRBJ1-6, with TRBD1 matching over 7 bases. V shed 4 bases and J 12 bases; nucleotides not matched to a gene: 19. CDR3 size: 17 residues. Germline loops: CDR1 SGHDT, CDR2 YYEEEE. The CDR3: CASSPNLLGTVNQPLHF. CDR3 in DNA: TGTGCCAGCAGCCCTAATCTCCTCGGGACAGTCAATCAACCCCTCCACTTT.

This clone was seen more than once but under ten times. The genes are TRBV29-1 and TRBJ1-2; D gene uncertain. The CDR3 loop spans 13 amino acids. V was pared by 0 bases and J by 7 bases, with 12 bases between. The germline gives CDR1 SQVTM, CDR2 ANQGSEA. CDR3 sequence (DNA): TGCAGCGTTGAAGAGCAGGCGTATAGTGGCTACACCTTC. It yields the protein CSVEEQAYSGYTF.

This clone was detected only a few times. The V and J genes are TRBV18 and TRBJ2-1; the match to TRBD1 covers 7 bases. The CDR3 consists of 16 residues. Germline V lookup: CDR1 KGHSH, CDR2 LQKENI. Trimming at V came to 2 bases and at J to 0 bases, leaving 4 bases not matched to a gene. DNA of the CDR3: TGTGCCAGCTCACCAACACAGGGGAGCTCCTACAATGAGCAGTTCTTC. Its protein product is CASSPTQGSSYNEQFF.

CDR3 sequence: CASQLAGDSTDTQYF. CDR3 nucleotide sequence: TGTGCCAGTCAACTAGCGGGGGACAGCACAGATACGCAGTATTTT. The V and J genes are TRBV3-1 (or the pseudogene TRBV3-2) and TRBJ2-3, with TRBD2 matching 11 bases. Germline CDR1 is LGHDT and CDR2 is YNNKEL (reference sequence). The CDR3 has 15 amino acids. The J segment lost 0 bases and the V segment lost 9 bases, leaving 5 bases of the junction unmatched.

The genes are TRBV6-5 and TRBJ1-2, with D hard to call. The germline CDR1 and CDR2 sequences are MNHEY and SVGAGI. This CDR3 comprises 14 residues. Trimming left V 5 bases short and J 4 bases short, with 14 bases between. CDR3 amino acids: CASSRTLTSYGYTF. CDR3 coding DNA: TGTGCCAGCAGTAGGACTCTAACTTCCTATGGCTACACCTTC.

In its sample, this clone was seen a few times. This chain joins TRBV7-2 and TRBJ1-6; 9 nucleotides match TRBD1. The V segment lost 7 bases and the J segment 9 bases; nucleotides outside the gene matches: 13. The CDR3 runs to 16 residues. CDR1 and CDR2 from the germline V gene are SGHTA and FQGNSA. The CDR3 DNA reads TGTGCCAGCACTCGCGACCCGACAGGGGGGGGTTCACCCCTCCACTTT. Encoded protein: CASTRDPTGGGSPLHF.

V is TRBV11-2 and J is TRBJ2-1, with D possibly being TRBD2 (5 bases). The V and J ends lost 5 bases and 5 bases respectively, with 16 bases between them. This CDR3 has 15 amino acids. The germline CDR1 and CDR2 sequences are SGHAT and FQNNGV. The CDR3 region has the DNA TGTGCCAGCAGCCGTCTTATTGGGGAGAACAATGAGCAGTTCTTC. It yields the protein CASSRLIGENNEQFF.

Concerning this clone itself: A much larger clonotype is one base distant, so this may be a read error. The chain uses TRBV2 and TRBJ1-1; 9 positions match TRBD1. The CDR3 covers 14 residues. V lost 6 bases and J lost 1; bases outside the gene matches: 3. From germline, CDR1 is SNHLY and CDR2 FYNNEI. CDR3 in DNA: TGTGCCAGCAGGCGGGACAGGGCGAACACTGAAGCTTTCTTT. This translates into CASRRDRANTEAFF. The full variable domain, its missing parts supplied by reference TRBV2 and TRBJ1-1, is EPEVTQTPSHQVTQMGQEVILRCVPISNHLYFYWYRQILGQKVEFLVSFYNNEISEKSEIFDDQFSVERPDGSNFTLKIRSTKLEDSAMYFCASRRDRANTEAFFGQGTRLTVV.

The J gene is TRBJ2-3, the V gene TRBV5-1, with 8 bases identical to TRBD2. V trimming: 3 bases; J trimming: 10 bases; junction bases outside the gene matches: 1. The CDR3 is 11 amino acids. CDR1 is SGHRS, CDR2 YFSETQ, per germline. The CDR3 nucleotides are TGCGCCAGCAGCTGGACTAGCCCGCAGTATTTT. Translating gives CASSWTSPQYF.

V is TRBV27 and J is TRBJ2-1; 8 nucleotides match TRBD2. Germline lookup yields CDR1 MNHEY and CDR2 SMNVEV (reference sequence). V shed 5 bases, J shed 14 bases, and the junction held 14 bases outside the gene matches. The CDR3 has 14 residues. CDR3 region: CASSPANPGTSKFF. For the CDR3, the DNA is TGTGCCAGCAGTCCCGCGAATCCCGGGACTAGTAAGTTCTTC.

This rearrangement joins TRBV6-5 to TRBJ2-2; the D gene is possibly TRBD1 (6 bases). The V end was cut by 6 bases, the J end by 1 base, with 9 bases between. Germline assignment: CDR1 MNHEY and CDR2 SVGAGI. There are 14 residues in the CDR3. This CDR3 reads CASRPGQNTGELFF. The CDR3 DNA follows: TGTGCCAGCAGGCCGGGACAGAACACCGGGGAGCTGTTTTTT.

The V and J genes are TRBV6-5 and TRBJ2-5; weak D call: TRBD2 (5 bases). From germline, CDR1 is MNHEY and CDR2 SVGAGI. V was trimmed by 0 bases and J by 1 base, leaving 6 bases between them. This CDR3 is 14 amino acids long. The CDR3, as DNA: TGTGCCAGCAGTTACTCGGCGGGCCAAGAGACCCAGTACTTC. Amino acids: CASSYSAGQETQYF.

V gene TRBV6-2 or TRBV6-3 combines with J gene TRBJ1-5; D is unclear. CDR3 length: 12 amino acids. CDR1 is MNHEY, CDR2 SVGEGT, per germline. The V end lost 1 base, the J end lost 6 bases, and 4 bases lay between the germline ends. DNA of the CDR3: TGTGCCAGCAGTTACTGGAGTCAGCCCCAGCATTTT. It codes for CASSYWSQPQHF.

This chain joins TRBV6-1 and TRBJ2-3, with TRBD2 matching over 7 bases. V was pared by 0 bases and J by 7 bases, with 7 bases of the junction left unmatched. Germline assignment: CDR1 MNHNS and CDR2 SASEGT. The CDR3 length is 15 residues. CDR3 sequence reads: CASSEAGGRRYTQYF. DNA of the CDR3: TGTGCCAGCAGTGAAGCGGGCGGGAGAAGGTATACGCAGTATTTT.

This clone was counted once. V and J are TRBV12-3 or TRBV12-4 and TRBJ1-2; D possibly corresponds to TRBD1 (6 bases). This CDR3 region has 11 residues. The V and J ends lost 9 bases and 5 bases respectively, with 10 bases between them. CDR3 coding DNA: TGTGCCAGTACAGGGTTATATGGCTACACCTTC. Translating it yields CASTGLYGYTF.

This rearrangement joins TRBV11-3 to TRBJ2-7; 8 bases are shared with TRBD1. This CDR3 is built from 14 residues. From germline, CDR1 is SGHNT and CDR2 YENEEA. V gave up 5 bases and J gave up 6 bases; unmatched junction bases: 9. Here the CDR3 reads CASSVQGGFSEQYF. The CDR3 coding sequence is TGTGCCAGCAGCGTACAGGGGGGATTCTCCGAGCAGTACTTC.

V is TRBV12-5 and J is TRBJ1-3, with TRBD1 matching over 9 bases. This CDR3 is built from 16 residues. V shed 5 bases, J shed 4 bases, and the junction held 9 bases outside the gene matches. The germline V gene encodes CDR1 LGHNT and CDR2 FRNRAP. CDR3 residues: CASGTGTGFSGNTIYF. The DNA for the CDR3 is TGTGCTAGTGGTACCGGGACAGGGTTTTCCGGAAACACCATATATTTT.

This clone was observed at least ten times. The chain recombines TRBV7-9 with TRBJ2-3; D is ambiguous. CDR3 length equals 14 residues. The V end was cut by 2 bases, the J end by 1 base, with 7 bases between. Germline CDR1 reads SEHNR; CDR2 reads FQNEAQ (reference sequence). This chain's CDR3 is CASSLYRGTDTQYF. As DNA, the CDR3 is TGTGCCAGCAGCTTATATCGTGGCACAGATACGCAGTATTTT. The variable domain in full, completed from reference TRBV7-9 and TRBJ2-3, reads DTGVSQNPRHKITKRGQNVTFRCDPISEHNRLYWYRQTLGQGPEFLTYFQNEAQLEKSRLLSDRFSAERPKGSFSTLEIQRTEQGDSAMYLCASSLYRGTDTQYFGPGTRLTVL.

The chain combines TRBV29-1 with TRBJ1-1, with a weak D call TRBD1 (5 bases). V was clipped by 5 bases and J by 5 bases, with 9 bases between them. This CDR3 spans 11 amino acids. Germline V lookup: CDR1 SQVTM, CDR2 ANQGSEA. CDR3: CSVQGGTEAFF. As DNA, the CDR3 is TGCAGCGTTCAGGGTGGGACTGAAGCTTTCTTT.

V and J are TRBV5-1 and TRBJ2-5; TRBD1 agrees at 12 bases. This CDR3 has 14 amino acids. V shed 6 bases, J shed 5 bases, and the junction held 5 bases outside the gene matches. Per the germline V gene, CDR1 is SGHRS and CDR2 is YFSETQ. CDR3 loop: CASKGQGATETQYF. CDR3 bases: TGCGCCAGCAAGGGACAGGGGGCTACGGAGACCCAGTACTTC.

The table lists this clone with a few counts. CDR3 sequence reads: CAIRGDRGDYEQYF. DNA of the CDR3: TGTGCCATCAGAGGGGACAGGGGTGACTACGAGCAGTACTTC. J is TRBJ2-7 and V is TRBV10-3; 10 bases align to TRBD1. This CDR3 region has 14 residues. V lost 6 bases to trimming and J lost 3 bases; unmatched junction nucleotides: 5. Germline V gives CDR1 ENHRY, CDR2 SYGVKD.

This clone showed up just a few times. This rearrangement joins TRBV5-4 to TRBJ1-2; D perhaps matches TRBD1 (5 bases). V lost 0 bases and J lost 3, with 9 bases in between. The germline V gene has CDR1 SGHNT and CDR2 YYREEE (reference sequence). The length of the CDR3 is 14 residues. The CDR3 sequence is CASSLVRVDYGYTF. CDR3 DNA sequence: TGTGCCAGCAGCTTGGTCAGGGTGGACTATGGCTACACCTTC.